This passage covers 17 T cell receptor beta chains from one sample sequenced in a study of blood T cells in healthy people across ages. Sample-barcoded 5' priming and a J-beta primer mix drove a second PCR of about 6 to 12 cycles. TCRdb reprocessed the 5' RACE reads via MiXCR and lists one record per CDR3 protein. This table has about 970,000 distinct CDR3 sequences, roughly 51% appearing once. Material for sequencing was blood. All receptors derive from a woman aged 60-70 years in good health.

This clonotype showed up just a few times. The chain uses TRBV29-1 and TRBJ2-1; D is ambiguous. CDR3 size: 12 residues. Germline V gene sequence: CDR1 SQVTM, CDR2 ANQGSEA. V lost 2 bases to trimming and J lost 6 bases, with 8 bases between them. The CDR3 loop is CSVEPTGNEQFF. CDR3 DNA: TGCAGCGTTGAACCGACGGGCAATGAGCAGTTCTTC.

This clonotype has just one count. The V and J genes are TRBV27 and TRBJ1-1, with D unclear. Germline CDR1 and CDR2: MNHEY and SMNVEV (reference sequence). The CDR3 totals 13 residues. The ends were cut back, 9 bases at V and 1 base at J, with 12 bases in the middle. For the CDR3, the DNA is TGTGCCAGTCGGAGCGGTGGGAACACTGAAGCTTTCTTT. It specifies CASRSGGNTEAFF.

This chain uses TRBV20-1 with TRBJ2-2; D gene unclear. With 4 bases removed from V and 1 base from J, the gap between germline ends came to 13 bases. The CDR3 consists of 15 residues. Germline CDR1 and CDR2: DFQATT and SNEGSKA (reference sequence). The CDR3 region is CSAISLTENTGELFF. CDR3 in DNA: TGCAGTGCTATCAGTCTTACGGAGAACACCGGGGAGCTGTTTTTT.

The chain recombines TRBV14 with TRBJ2-7; 7 nucleotides agree with TRBD1. Germline CDR1 and CDR2: SGHDN and FVKESK. The CDR3 has 15 residues. V shed 4 bases, J shed 0 bases, and the junction held 6 bases outside the gene matches. The CDR3 reads CASSRDSRYSYEQYF. CDR3 sequence (DNA): TGTGCCAGCAGCCGGGACAGTCGGTACTCCTACGAGCAGTACTTC.

The chain couples TRBV16 to TRBJ2-2; 7 bases agree with TRBD1. CDR3 length: 14 amino acids. The junction had 4 bases not matched to a gene; V was cut back by 6 bases and J by 3 bases. CDR1 and CDR2 (germline): KGHSY, FQNENV. This CDR3 reads CASSQTGDTGELFF. The CDR3 DNA is TGTGCCAGCAGTCAAACAGGGGACACCGGGGAGCTGTTTTTT.

The J gene is TRBJ2-7, the V gene TRBV18; 9 positions match TRBD1. CDR1 is KGHSH and CDR2 is LQKENI in the germline V gene. The length of the CDR3 is 14 residues. Trimming took 2 bases from V and 5 from J; bases not matched to a gene: 4. The CDR3 here is CASSPRDRVDEQYF. CDR3 coding DNA: TGTGCCAGCTCACCAAGGGACAGGGTAGACGAGCAGTACTTC.

The rearrangement joins TRBV12-3 or TRBV12-4 to TRBJ2-5; 8 bases match TRBD1. This CDR3 region has 15 residues. V shed 5 bases, J shed 11 bases, and the junction held 16 bases outside the gene matches. This CDR3 reads CASSKQDREYNEQYF. CDR3 in DNA: TGTGCCAGCAGTAAGCAGGACAGGGAGTACAATGAGCAGTACTTC.

With regard to this clonotype: A read error may be the cause here, since a much bigger clone is one base away. This rearrangement joins TRBV7-2 to TRBJ2-7, with D perhaps matching TRBD1 (5 bases). Germline V lookup: CDR1 SGHTA, CDR2 FQGNSA. CDR3 size: 15 residues. Trimming removed 5 bases from V and 6 bases from J, with 20 bases in between. The CDR3 bases are TGTGCCAGCAGCCCCACCGCGGCCCAGGGCCCCGAGCAGTACTTC. Translated: CASSPTAAQGPEQYF.

The chain carries TRBV14 and TRBJ2-6, with TRBD2 as a possible D gene (6 bases). The CDR3 totals 18 residues. Germline values: CDR1 SGHDN, CDR2 FVKESK. The V gene lost 1 base and the J gene lost 3 bases, with 16 bases spanning the gap. CDR3 region: CASSQAALASFGANVLTF. The CDR3 DNA reads TGTGCCAGCAGCCAAGCTGCCCTAGCGTCCTTTGGGGCCAACGTCCTGACTTTC.

The chain joins TRBV28 to TRBJ2-7; TRBD2 agrees at 7 bases. With V trimmed by 2 bases and J by 0 bases, 7 bases remained unmatched. This CDR3 is 16 amino acids long. Germline V CDR1 and CDR2: MDHEN, SYDVKM. The CDR3 nucleotides read TGTGCCAGCAGTTTAGGGTTGGGGGGGTTCTCCTACGAGCAGTACTTC. This translates into CASSLGLGGFSYEQYF.

The J gene is TRBJ2-7, the V gene TRBV28; D gene ambiguous. This CDR3 is 13 amino acids long. Trimming removed 6 bases from V and 2 bases from J, with 11 bases in between. Germline CDR1 MDHEN, CDR2 SYDVKM. CDR3 coding DNA: TGTGCCAGCAGCCTGCCTTACCCCTACGAGCAGTACTTC. This sequence encodes CASSLPYPYEQYF.

The chain links TRBV11-2 to TRBJ2-1, with D possibly being TRBD2 (5 bases). Trimming pared 2 bases from V and 11 bases from J, leaving 19 bases between. The CDR3 covers 15 residues. CDR1 is SGHAT and CDR2 is FQNNGV in the germline V gene. In DNA, the CDR3 is TGTGCCAGCAGCTTACTAGTCTCCGGGGATCTCCAGCAGTTCTTC. Amino acid sequence: CASSLLVSGDLQQFF. Filled out from reference TRBV11-2 and TRBJ2-1, the complete variable domain reads EAGVAQSPRYKIIEKRQSVAFWCNPISGHATLYWYQQILGQGPKLLIQFQNNGVVDDSQLPKDRFSAERLKGVDSTLKIQPAKLEDSAVYLCASSLLVSGDLQQFFGPGTRLTVL.

This chain joins TRBV20-1 and TRBJ1-4; D perhaps matches TRBD1 (6 bases). Trimming took off 3 bases at V and 0 bases at J, with 11 bases between the two ends. Germline CDR1 reads DFQATT; CDR2 reads SNEGSKA (reference sequence). The CDR3 sequence is 15 residues long. The CDR3 sequence: CSARDRPATNEKLFF. For the CDR3, the DNA is TGCAGTGCTAGGGACAGACCCGCAACTAATGAAAAACTGTTTTTT.

CDR3 region: CASGYLGDYNEQFF. In nucleotides, the CDR3 is TGTGCCAGCGGGTATTTGGGGGACTACAATGAGCAGTTCTTC. This chain links TRBV2 with TRBJ2-1; D might be TRBD1 or TRBD2, each matching 5 bases. The ends were cut back, 8 bases at V and 3 bases at J, with 14 bases in the middle. Germline-derived CDR1 and CDR2 are SNHLY and FYNNEI. The CDR3 loop spans 14 amino acids. Variable domain in full (rest from reference TRBV2 and TRBJ2-1): EPEVTQTPSHQVTQMGQEVILRCVPISNHLYFYWYRQILGQKVEFLVSFYNNEISEKSEIFDDQFSVERPDGSNFTLKIRSTKLEDSAMYFCASGYLGDYNEQFFGPGTRLTVL.

V usage is TRBV4-3 and J usage is TRBJ2-1; 9 positions agree with TRBD2. The CDR3 contains 15 residues. Germline CDR1 and CDR2: LGHNA and YSLEER. V lost 5 bases and J lost 7; bases outside the gene matches: 9. The CDR3: CASSGLSGRLNEQFF. The DNA for the CDR3 is TGCGCCAGCAGCGGATTAAGCGGGAGGCTGAATGAGCAGTTCTTC.

J is TRBJ2-1 and V is TRBV27; TRBD2 agrees at 10 bases. CDR1 MNHEY and CDR2 SMNVEV come from the germline V gene (reference sequence). The CDR3 is made up of 15 amino acids. Trimming took 3 bases from V and 3 from J; bases not matched to a gene: 2. The CDR3: CASSFGTSDYNEQFF. The CDR3 DNA is TGTGCCAGCAGTTTCGGGACTAGCGACTACAATGAGCAGTTCTTC.

The chain combines TRBV4-2 with TRBJ2-7, with TRBD1 as a possible D gene (5 bases). V was pared by 6 bases and J by 2 bases, with 23 bases between. CDR3 length: 17 amino acids. Germline V gene sequence: CDR1 LGHNA, CDR2 YNFKEQ. In nucleotides, the CDR3 is TGTGCCAGCAGGCAACAGGAACTCTCCTGGAGCCCCTACGAGCAGTACTTC. This sequence encodes CASRQQELSWSPYEQYF.